This is a list of T cell receptor beta chains from one sample in a study of cytomegalovirus exposure and HLA in healthy donors. TCRdb's table, derived via immunoSEQ multiplex PCR, lists solely in-frame clones and lacks some. The table has around 180,000 clones, 81% seen once; the top ten hold about 1.7%. The sample comprised PBMCs. All receptors derive from a man younger than 35 in good health and CMV-seronegative. Each CDR3 is given with its conserved first and last residue. D genes are given only for firm matches.

>TRBD2|TRBV6-1|TRBJ2-7
CASSKGLAGVQTYEQYF
>TRBD1|TRBV18|TRBJ1-2
CASSPRDSDGYTF
>TRBD2|TRBV28|TRBJ2-2
CASSLEWSGSSAGELFF
>TRBD2|TRBV4-3|TRBJ2-1
CASSQGGRDEQFF
>TRBD1|TRBV5-8|TRBJ2-5
CASSLRGTGETQYF
>-|TRBV27|TRBJ2-1
CASSLGPPHSYNEQFF
>TRBD1|TRBV6-5|TRBJ1-2
CASRGTGPDNTF
>TRBD2|TRBV9|TRBJ2-2
CASSFSSSGEQTGELFF
>TRBD1|TRBV5-1|TRBJ1-6
CASRRDRGNSPLHF
>-|TRBV30|TRBJ1-2
CAWSVLNRLYGYTF